Sequencing of this T cell receptor beta chain was carried out in a study of blood T cell repertoires in COVID-19. Across the whole study: The analysed material was cDNA or gDNA that came from T cells, B-cell-depleted T cells, or PBMCs.

CDR3 size: 16 residues. Trimming pared 2 bases from V and 2 bases from J, leaving 17 bases between. CDR1 and CDR2 from the germline V gene are SGHRS and YFSETQ. The repertoire was sequenced with immunoSEQ multiplex PCR; TCRdb's copy has only in-frame clones and lacks some. The data hold 340,000 or so clones, with about 83% observed a single time. The sequencing input was peripheral blood. This clonotype was sampled from a man younger than 40 with active or convalescent COVID-19. The chain carries TRBV5-1 and TRBJ2-7; D may be TRBD1 (6 bases). CDR3 DNA: TGCGCCAGCAGCTTCCAGGGGCCGTCTACAACCTACGAGCAGTACTTC. It encodes CASSFQGPSTTYEQYF.